A selection of T cell receptor beta chains follows, all from one sample in a study of memory CD4+ T cells and cytomegalovirus serostatus. The repertoire was sequenced with immunoSEQ multiplex PCR; TCRdb's copy has only in-frame clones and lacks some. Of under 75,000 clones detected, 60% to 85% appear once; the ten largest clones hold less than 0.6%. The sequenced material came from memory CD4+ T cells from blood. These receptors all stem from an adult in good health and CMV-seronegative. Some clones in this sample may be carry-over from other donors' samples. Both conserved end residues are part of each CDR3. D genes are given only for firm matches. Not all rows give a size; the values are once, few, many and, for expanded clones, a class.

clone size,D gene,V gene,J gene,CDR3 protein,CDR3 DNA
-,-,TRBV6-4,TRBJ1-1,CASSGPGARDTEAFF,TGTGCCAGCAGTGGGCCGGGGGCGCGGGACACTGAAGCTTTCTTT
few,-,TRBV7-9,TRBJ2-2,CASSLYTPNTGELFF,TGTGCCAGCAGCCTGTACACCCCGAACACCGGGGAGCTGTTTTTT
-,TRBD1,TRBV6-5,TRBJ2-3,CASTRTGTVNTQYF,TGTGCCAGCACCAGAACCGGGACAGTCAATACGCAGTATTTT
-,-,TRBV5-1,TRBJ2-7,CASSLGTAASYEQYF,TGCGCCAGCAGCTTGGGGACTGCAGCTTCCTACGAGCAGTACTTC
-,TRBD2,TRBV7-2,TRBJ2-7,CASSYGGREQYF,TGTGCCAGCAGCTACGGGGGGAGGGAGCAGTACTTC
-,-,TRBV10-2,TRBJ2-5,CASSELETQYF,TGCGCCAGCAGTGAGTTGGAGACCCAGTACTTC
-,TRBD1,TRBV28,TRBJ1-6,CASSSPGTGQSPLHF,TGTGCCAGCAGTTCGCCCGGGACAGGGCAGTCACCCCTCCACTTT
once,-,TRBV6-4,TRBJ1-6,CASGKQVGSPLHF,TGTGCCAGTGGGAAACAGGTCGGTTCACCCCTCCACTTT
-,TRBD1,TRBV5-4,TRBJ2-2,CASSMDRGRTGELFF,TGTGCCAGCAGCATGGACAGGGGGCGCACCGGGGAGCTGTTTTTT
-,-,TRBV6-1,TRBJ1-2,CASSEGYGPNYGYTF,TGTGCCAGCAGTGAAGGTTACGGTCCTAACTATGGCTACACCTTC
-,-,TRBV7-9,TRBJ1-1,CASSSQSGTLPEAFF,TGTGCCAGCAGCTCCCAGTCCGGGACTCTCCCTGAAGCTTTCTTT
-,-,TRBV30,TRBJ2-1,CAWTGGSGYNEQFF,TGTGCCTGGACAGGTGGTAGCGGTTACAATGAGCAGTTCTTC
-,-,TRBV5-6,TRBJ2-4,CASSHGRTGTRSKNIQYF,TGTGCCAGCAGCCATGGACGGACGGGTACGCGATCAAAAAACATTCAGTACTTC
-,TRBD1,TRBV7-9,TRBJ1-6,CASSLQGGRDSPLHF,TGTGCCAGCAGCTTACAGGGGGGAAGGGATTCACCCCTCCACTTT
-,-,TRBV7-9,TRBJ1-5,CASSRGDQPQHF,TGTGCCAGCAGCCGGGGGGATCAGCCCCAGCATTTT
many,-,TRBV19,TRBJ1-6,CASSRIGQGEDSPLHF,TGTGCCAGTAGTAGGATTGGTCAGGGTGAGGATTCACCCCTCCACTTT
-,TRBD1,TRBV30,TRBJ1-6,CAWSAATGVRSPLHF,TGTGCCTGGAGTGCCGCAACAGGGGTTCGATCACCCCTCCACTTT
-,-,TRBV4-3,TRBJ2-1,CASSQTGSYNGEQFF,TGCGCCAGCAGCCAGACAGGTTCCTACAATGGTGAGCAGTTCTTC
-,-,TRBV30,TRBJ2-2,CAWREVSGYTGELFF,TGTGCCTGGAGGGAGGTTAGCGGATACACCGGGGAGCTGTTTTTT
once,-,TRBV30,TRBJ1-3,CAWSLGLGLSGNTIYF,TGTGCCTGGAGTTTAGGATTGGGGCTCTCTGGAAACACCATATATTTT
-,-,TRBV5-1,TRBJ2-5,CASSSQDSQETQYF,TGCGCCAGCAGCTCCCAGGACAGCCAAGAGACCCAGTACTTC
-,TRBD1,TRBV30,TRBJ1-6,CAWGGTANSPLHF,TGTGCCTGGGGAGGGACAGCAAATTCACCCCTCCACTTT
-,-,TRBV25-1,TRBJ1-1,CASRNTEAFF,TGTGCCAGCAGGAACACTGAAGCTTTCTTT